This T cell receptor beta chain was observed in a study of shared clonotypes between healthy human individuals. A remark on this clone: Its antigen is currently unknown.

In the naive CD8 group, cells lacked CD45RO and were positively selected for CCR7, so terminally differentiated effector memory CD45RA+ cells were left out. Each of the donors was a healthy adult who was HIV-negative and had not had a recent acute infection or vaccination. The CDR3 runs 14 residues. Germline V lookup: CDR1 SGHTA, CDR2 FQGNSA. V was clipped by 8 bases and J by 2 bases, with 16 bases between them. General observations from the study: Owing to a small donor count, the genetic and exposure-history diversity represented was limited. Tissue TCR repertoires likely differ from these blood-only repertoires.

Method: immunoSEQ multiplex PCR; TCRdb's copy keeps in-frame clones and lacks some. The sample comprises 630,000 or so clones, about 98% of which are singletons, and 0.3% rests with the top ten. The chain uses TRBV7-2 and TRBJ2-7, with D tentatively TRBD2 (5 bases). Sequenced material: naive CD8+ T cells sorted from blood. This TCR was recovered from a young man in good health. The CDR3 sequence: CASAQGSVAYEQYF. The CDR3 nucleotides are TGTGCCAGCGCCCAAGGGAGTGTGGCCTACGAGCAGTACTTC. The full variable domain, with the rest looked up from reference TRBV7-2 and TRBJ2-7, is GAGVSQSPSNKVTEKGKDVELRCDPISGHTALYWYRQSLGQGLEFLIYFQGNSAPDKSGLPSDRFSAERTGGSVSTLTIQRTQQEDSAVYLCASAQGSVAYEQYFGPGTRLTVT.